Listed here are 12 T cell receptor beta chains from one sample, sequenced in a study of T cell responses to AZD1222 COVID-19 vaccine. Method: immunoSEQ multiplex PCR; TCRdb's copy keeps in-frame clones and lacks some. The sample records around 100,000 clones, over 90% being singletons. The sample here was peripheral blood, taken on day 0 of AZD1222 vaccination. These receptors originate from an adult in good health.

This rearrangement joins TRBV28 to TRBJ1-5; possible D gene TRBD1, 6 bases. The CDR3 length is 13 residues. The germline V gene encodes CDR1 MDHEN and CDR2 SYDVKM. V was shortened by 2 bases and J by 4 bases, with 6 bases between the two germline ends. As DNA, the CDR3 is TGTGCCAGCAGTTTACAGGGGAATCAGCCCCAGCATTTT. It encodes CASSLQGNQPQHF.

This sequence joins TRBV7-2 and TRBJ1-1; 10 nucleotides match TRBD1. This CDR3 contains 15 residues. The V gene's germline CDR1 is SGHTA and CDR2 FQGNSA. Trimming took 6 bases from V and 1 from J; bases not matched to a gene: 5. The CDR3 spells CASSPRTGGNTEAFF. The CDR3, as DNA: TGTGCCAGCAGTCCGCGGACAGGGGGGAACACTGAAGCTTTCTTT.

In DNA, the CDR3 is TGTGCCAGCAGCCGCGCCGTCTTACTTGGGGGTAGTCAGCCCCAGCATTTT. Its protein is CASSRAVLLGGSQPQHF. The chain has TRBV5-8 and TRBJ1-5; D might be TRBD1 (5 bases). The V and J ends lost 4 bases and 6 bases respectively, with 23 bases between them. The CDR3 is 17 residues long. Germline-derived CDR1 and CDR2 are SGHTS and YDEGEE.

V usage is TRBV6-6 and J usage is TRBJ1-2, with 8 bases identical to TRBD1. The CDR3 extends over 12 amino acids. V lost 7 bases and J lost 8; bases outside the gene matches: 6. Germline CDR1 is MNHNY and CDR2 is SVGAGI (reference sequence). The CDR3 spells CASTGTGLGYTF. CDR3 sequence (DNA): TGTGCCAGCACCGGGACAGGCCTAGGCTACACCTTC.

This rearrangement joins TRBV6-5 to TRBJ1-2, with no clear D. CDR3 size: 13 residues. V gave up 5 bases and J gave up 4 bases, with 11 bases separating them. The germline V gene encodes CDR1 MNHEY and CDR2 SVGAGI. CDR3 protein: CASSRGSSYGYTF. The CDR3 region has the DNA TGTGCCAGCAGTCGAGGGAGCTCCTATGGCTACACCTTC.

DNA of the CDR3: TGTGCCAGTAGGACATATCAGACTGAAGCTTTCTTT. Amino acid sequence: CASRTYQTEAFF. V and J are TRBV19 and TRBJ1-1; no clear D. V gave up 6 bases and J gave up 5 bases, with 10 bases separating them. This CDR3 is 12 amino acids long. The germline CDR1 and CDR2 sequences are LNHDA and SQIVND (reference sequence).

V usage is TRBV3-1 (or the pseudogene TRBV3-2) and J usage is TRBJ2-1; TRBD1 might be the D (7 bases). V lost 1 base to trimming and J lost 6 bases, with 16 bases between them. Germline V gene data show CDR1 as LGHDT and CDR2 as YNNKEL (reference sequence). The CDR3 consists of 16 residues. This chain's CDR3 is CASSQGWRGPPNEQFF. The CDR3 nucleotides are TGTGCCAGCAGCCAAGGGTGGAGGGGGCCCCCCAATGAGCAGTTCTTC.

The J gene is TRBJ1-5, the V gene TRBV24-1, with 9 bases that match TRBD1. The CDR3 has 19 residues. The germline V gene encodes CDR1 KGHDR and CDR2 SFDVKD. V trimming: 4 bases; J trimming: 11 bases; junction bases outside the gene matches: 23. CDR3 sequence reads: CATSDPFPGQGEERMSQHF. The CDR3 DNA follows: TGTGCCACCAGTGACCCTTTCCCGGGACAGGGCGAAGAGAGGATGTCCCAGCATTTT.

The chain uses TRBV7-2 and TRBJ1-4; tentatively, D is TRBD1 (6 bases). The CDR3 is made up of 15 amino acids. Deletions cut 3 bases from V and 5 bases from J, with 13 bases between. CDR1 SGHTA and CDR2 FQGNSA come from the germline V gene. For the CDR3, the DNA is TGTGCCAGCAGCTTCACAGGGTCCCCAAATGAAAAACTGTTTTTT. Protein product: CASSFTGSPNEKLFF.

J is TRBJ1-3 and V is TRBV18; D is uncertain. Deletions cut 3 bases from V and 0 bases from J, with 12 bases between. The CDR3 has 16 residues. Germline CDR1 KGHSH, CDR2 LQKENI. CDR3 in DNA: TGTGCCAGCTCACCCTCCCTGGGCTTCTCTGGAAACACCATATATTTT. It translates to CASSPSLGFSGNTIYF.

The chain uses TRBV7-3 and TRBJ2-2; tentative D call: TRBD1 (5 bases). The CDR3 contains 17 residues. The V gene's germline CDR1 is SGHTA and CDR2 FQGTGA. V was trimmed by 0 bases and J by 4 bases, leaving 15 bases between them. The CDR3 DNA reads as TGTGCCAGCAGCTTAACGTCAGGGCGAGAGCCCACCGGGGAGCTGTTTTTT. Protein product: CASSLTSGREPTGELFF.

This chain connects TRBV2 to TRBJ2-3; maybe TRBD1 (5 bases). CDR1 and CDR2 (germline): SNHLY, FYNNEI. Trimming shortened V by 6 bases and J by 4 bases, and 11 bases separated the two germline ends. The CDR3 runs to 13 residues. In DNA form, the CDR3 reads TGTGCCAGCAGCCCAGGGCAGGCAGATACGCAGTATTTT. Translating it yields CASSPGQADTQYF. Supplemented by reference TRBV2 and TRBJ2-3, the full variable domain reads EPEVTQTPSHQVTQMGQEVILRCVPISNHLYFYWYRQILGQKVEFLVSFYNNEISEKSEIFDDQFSVERPDGSNFTLKIRSTKLEDSAMYFCASSPGQADTQYFGPGTRLTVL.